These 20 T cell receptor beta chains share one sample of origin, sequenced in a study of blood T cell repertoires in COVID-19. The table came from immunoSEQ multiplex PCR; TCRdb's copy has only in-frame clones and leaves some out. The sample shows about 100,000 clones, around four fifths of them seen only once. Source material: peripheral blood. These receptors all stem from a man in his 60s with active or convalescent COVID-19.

CDR3 amino acids: CATSDSAGRDRVTDTQYF. The CDR3 nucleotides are TGTGCCACCAGTGATTCTGCGGGAAGGGACAGGGTAACAGATACGCAGTATTTT. This chain connects TRBV24-1 to TRBJ2-3; 9 positions agree with TRBD1. Germline V gene sequence: CDR1 KGHDR, CDR2 SFDVKD. The J segment lost 3 bases and the V segment lost 2 bases, leaving 11 bases of the junction unmatched. The CDR3 length is 18 residues.

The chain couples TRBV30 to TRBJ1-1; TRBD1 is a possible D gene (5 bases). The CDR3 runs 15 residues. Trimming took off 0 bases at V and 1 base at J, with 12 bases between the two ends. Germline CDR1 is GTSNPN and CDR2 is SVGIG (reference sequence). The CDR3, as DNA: TGTGCCTGGAGTGTAGTCTTTACAGGGAACACTGAAGCTTTCTTT. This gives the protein CAWSVVFTGNTEAFF. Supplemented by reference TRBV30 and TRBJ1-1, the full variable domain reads SQTIHQWPATLVQPVGSPLSLECTVEGTSNPNLYWYRQAAGRGLQLLFYSVGIGQISSEVPQNLSASRPQDRQFILSSKKLLLSDSGFYLCAWSVVFTGNTEAFFGQGTRLTVV.

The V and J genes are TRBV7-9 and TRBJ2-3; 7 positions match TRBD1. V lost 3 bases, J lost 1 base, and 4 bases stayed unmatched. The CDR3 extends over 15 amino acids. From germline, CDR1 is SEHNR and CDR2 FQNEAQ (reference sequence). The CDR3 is CASSFLGGGTDTQYF. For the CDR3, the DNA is TGTGCCAGCAGCTTTCTAGGGGGCGGCACAGATACGCAGTATTTT.

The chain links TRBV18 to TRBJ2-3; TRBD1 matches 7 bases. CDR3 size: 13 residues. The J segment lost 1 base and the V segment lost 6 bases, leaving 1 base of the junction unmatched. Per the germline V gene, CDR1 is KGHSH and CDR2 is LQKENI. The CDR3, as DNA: TGTGCCAGCTCGGGACAGCGCACAGATACGCAGTATTTT. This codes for CASSGQRTDTQYF.

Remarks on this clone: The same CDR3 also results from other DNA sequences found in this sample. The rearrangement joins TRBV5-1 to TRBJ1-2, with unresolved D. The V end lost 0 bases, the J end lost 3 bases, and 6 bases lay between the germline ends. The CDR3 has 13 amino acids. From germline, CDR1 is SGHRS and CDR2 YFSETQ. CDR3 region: CASSLAGDYGYTF. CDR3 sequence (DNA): TGCGCCAGCAGCTTGGCCGGGGACTATGGCTACACCTTC.

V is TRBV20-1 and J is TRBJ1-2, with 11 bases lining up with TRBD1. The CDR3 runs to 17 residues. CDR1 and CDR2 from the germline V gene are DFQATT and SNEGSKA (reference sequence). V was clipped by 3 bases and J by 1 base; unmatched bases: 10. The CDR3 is CSASHGRTGGFNYGYTF. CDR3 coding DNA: TGCAGTGCTAGTCACGGACGGACAGGGGGCTTTAACTATGGCTACACCTTC.

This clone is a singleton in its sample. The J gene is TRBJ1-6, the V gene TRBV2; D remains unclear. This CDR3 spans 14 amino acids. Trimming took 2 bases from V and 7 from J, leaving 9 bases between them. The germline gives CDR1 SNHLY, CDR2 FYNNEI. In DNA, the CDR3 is TGTGCCAGCAGTGAACGCACAGAGAATTCACCCCTCCACTTT. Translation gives CASSERTENSPLHF.

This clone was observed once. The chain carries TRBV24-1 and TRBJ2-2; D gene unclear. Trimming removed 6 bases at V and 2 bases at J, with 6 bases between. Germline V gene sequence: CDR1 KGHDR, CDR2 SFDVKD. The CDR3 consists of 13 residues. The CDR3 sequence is CATSPFNTGELFF. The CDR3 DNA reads TGTGCCACCAGTCCCTTTAACACCGGGGAGCTGTTTTTT.

The CDR3 nucleotides are TGTGCCAGCAGCTTGAGGTCCCCGTGGGCTCGGTCCTACGAGCAGTACGTC. This sequence encodes CASSLRSPWARSYEQYV. The rearrangement links TRBV5-6 to TRBJ2-7; the D is unclear. Trimming stripped 1 base from V and 1 base from J, with 18 bases between. CDR3 length: 17 amino acids. Germline V gives CDR1 SGHDT, CDR2 YYEEEE.

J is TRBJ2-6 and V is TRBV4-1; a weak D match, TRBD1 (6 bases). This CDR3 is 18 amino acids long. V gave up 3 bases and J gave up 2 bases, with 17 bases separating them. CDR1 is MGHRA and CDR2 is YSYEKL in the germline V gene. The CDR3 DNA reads TGCGCCAGCAGCCAGAGGAAACAGGGAATAACTGGGGCCAACGTCCTGACTTTC. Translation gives CASSQRKQGITGANVLTF.

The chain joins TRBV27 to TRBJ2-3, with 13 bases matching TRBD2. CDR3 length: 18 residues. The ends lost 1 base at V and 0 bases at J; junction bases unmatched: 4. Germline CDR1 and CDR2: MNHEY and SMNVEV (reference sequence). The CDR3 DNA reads TGTGCCAGCAGTTTATTAGGGACTAGCGGGAAAAGCACAGATACGCAGTATTTT. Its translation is CASSLLGTSGKSTDTQYF.

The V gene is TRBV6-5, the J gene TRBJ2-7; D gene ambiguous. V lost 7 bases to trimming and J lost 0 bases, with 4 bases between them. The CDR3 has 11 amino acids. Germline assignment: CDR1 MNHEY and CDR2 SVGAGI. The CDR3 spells CASTNSYEQYF. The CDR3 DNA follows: TGTGCCAGCACCAACTCCTACGAGCAGTACTTC.

CDR3 region: CASTAPGGPTDTQYF. CDR3 bases: TGCGCCAGCACCGCCCCGGGAGGCCCTACAGATACGCAGTATTTT. The chain has TRBV5-1 and TRBJ2-3; TRBD2 matches at 7 bases. Germline loops: CDR1 SGHRS, CDR2 YFSETQ. The CDR3 extends over 15 amino acids. V was pared by 6 bases and J by 3 bases, with 10 bases of the junction left unmatched.

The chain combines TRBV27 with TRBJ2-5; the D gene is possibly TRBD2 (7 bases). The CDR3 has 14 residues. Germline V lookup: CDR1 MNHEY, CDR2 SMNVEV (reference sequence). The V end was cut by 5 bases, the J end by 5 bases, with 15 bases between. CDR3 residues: CASSLWGGSETQYF. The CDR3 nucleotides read TGTGCCAGCAGTCTCTGGGGGGGCAGCGAGACCCAGTACTTC.

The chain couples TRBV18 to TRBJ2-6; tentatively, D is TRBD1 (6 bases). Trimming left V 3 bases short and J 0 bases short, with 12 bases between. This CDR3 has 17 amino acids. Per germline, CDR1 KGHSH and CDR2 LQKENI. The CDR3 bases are TGTGCCAGCTCACCCCAGGGGTCTAGCTCTGGGGCCAACGTCCTGACTTTC. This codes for CASSPQGSSSGANVLTF.

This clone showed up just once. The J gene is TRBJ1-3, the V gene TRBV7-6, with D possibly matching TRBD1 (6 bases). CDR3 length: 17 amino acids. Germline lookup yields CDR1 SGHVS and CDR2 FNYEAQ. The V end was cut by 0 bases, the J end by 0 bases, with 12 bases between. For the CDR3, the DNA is TGTGCCAGCAGCTTAGCGCTGGCCAGGGGCTCTGGAAACACCATATATTTT. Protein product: CASSLALARGSGNTIYF.

CDR3: CASSLFGGRTEAFF. CDR3 coding DNA: TGTGCCAGCAGCTTATTCGGGGGGCGCACTGAAGCTTTCTTT. The chain recombines TRBV7-8 with TRBJ1-1, with D maybe TRBD1 (6 bases). The V end was cut by 2 bases, the J end by 4 bases, with 11 bases between. The CDR3 runs 14 residues. Germline V lookup: CDR1 SGHVS, CDR2 FQNEAQ.

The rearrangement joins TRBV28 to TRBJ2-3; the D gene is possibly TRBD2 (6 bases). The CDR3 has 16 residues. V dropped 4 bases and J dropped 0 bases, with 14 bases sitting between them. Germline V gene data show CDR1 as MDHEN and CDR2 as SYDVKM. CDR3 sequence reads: CASSYFRSGSTDTQYF. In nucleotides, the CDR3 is TGTGCCAGCAGTTATTTCCGGAGCGGGAGCACAGATACGCAGTATTTT.

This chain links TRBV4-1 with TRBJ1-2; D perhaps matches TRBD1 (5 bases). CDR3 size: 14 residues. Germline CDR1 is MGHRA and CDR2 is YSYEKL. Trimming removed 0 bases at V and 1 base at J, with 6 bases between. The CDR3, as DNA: TGCGCCAGCAGCCAAGAACAGGTTAACTATGGCTACACCTTC. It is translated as CASSQEQVNYGYTF.

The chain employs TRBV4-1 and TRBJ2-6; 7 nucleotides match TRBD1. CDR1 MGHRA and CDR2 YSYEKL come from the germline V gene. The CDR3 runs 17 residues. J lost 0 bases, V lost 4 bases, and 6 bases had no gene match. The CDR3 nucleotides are TGCGCCAGCAGCCCGGGACAGTTTCGCTCTGGGGCCAACGTCCTGACTTTC. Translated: CASSPGQFRSGANVLTF.